Following are 9 T cell receptor beta chains from one sample sequenced in a study of response to subunit inactivated influenza vaccine. Using its own MiXCR run on the RT-PCR reads, TCRdb lists one record per CDR3 protein. The sample holds about 650,000 distinct CDR3 sequences, about 15% seen once. The material was PBMCs from blood, obtained about 12 days after vaccination. The receptors originated from a man in his fifties or sixties who received an inactivated influenza vaccine.

This clonotype showed up just a few times. V is TRBV2 and J is TRBJ2-7; D is possibly TRBD1 (6 bases). The CDR3 is 15 residues long. Germline V gene lookup returns CDR1 SNHLY and CDR2 FYNNEI. Trimming removed 1 base from V and 1 base from J, with 11 bases in between. The DNA of the CDR3 is TGTGCCAGCAGTGAAGTTGGCAGGGGTTCCTACGAGCAGTACTTC. Protein product: CASSEVGRGSYEQYF.

The genes are TRBV6-2 or TRBV6-3 and TRBJ2-7; weak D call: TRBD2 (5 bases). The CDR3 has 14 amino acids. Germline lookup yields CDR1 MNHEY and CDR2 SVGEGT. Trimming cost V 1 base and J 7 bases, with 14 bases left between them. CDR3 in DNA: TGTGCCAGCAGTTACTATTCTAGGACTGAAGAGCAGTACTTC. Its translation: CASSYYSRTEEQYF.

This sequence joins TRBV7-8 and TRBJ1-2; D ambiguous. Germline V lookup: CDR1 SGHVS, CDR2 FQNEAQ. V lost 5 bases, J lost 4 bases, and 17 bases lay in between. CDR3 length: 15 amino acids. The CDR3 sequence is CASSPRRVVPYGYTF. The CDR3 DNA sequence: TGTGCCAGCAGCCCAAGGAGGGTAGTACCCTATGGCTACACCTTC.

This clonotype was counted many times. This rearrangement joins TRBV29-1 to TRBJ2-1, with 9 bases aligning to TRBD1. The CDR3 loop spans 13 amino acids. V shed 6 bases, J shed 5 bases, and the junction held 5 bases outside the gene matches. Germline-derived CDR1 and CDR2 are SQVTM and ANQGSEA. CDR3 region: CSVRDRANNEQFF. In nucleotides, the CDR3 is TGCAGCGTCCGGGACAGGGCAAACAATGAGCAGTTCTTC.

The V call is TRBV11-2, the J call TRBJ2-4, with 7 positions matching TRBD2. V lost 5 bases, J lost 5 bases, and 9 bases stayed unmatched. Germline V gene sequence: CDR1 SGHAT, CDR2 FQNNGV. This CDR3 spans 15 amino acids. The CDR3 nucleotides read TGTGCCAGCAGCCCCCGCCCGGCGGGGGAAAACATTCAGTACTTC. Protein product: CASSPRPAGENIQYF.

This clonotype turned up a few times. The V call is TRBV24-1, the J call TRBJ2-3; 7 positions agree with TRBD1. Germline CDR1 KGHDR, CDR2 SFDVKD. J gave up 4 bases and V 8 bases, and 8 bases lay outside the gene matches. This CDR3 has 14 residues. CDR3 sequence reads: CATKATGSSDTQYF. For the CDR3, the DNA is TGTGCCACCAAGGCGACAGGGTCTTCAGATACGCAGTATTTT.

V and J are TRBV5-1 and TRBJ2-3, with 11 bases lining up with TRBD1. With 4 bases clipped from V and 0 bases from J, the junction kept 4 bases outside the gene matches. Germline CDR1 reads SGHRS; CDR2 reads YFSETQ. The CDR3 spans 16 residues. The CDR3 loop reads CASSPGQGASTDTQYF. CDR3 nucleotides: TGCGCCAGCAGCCCCGGACAGGGGGCGAGCACAGATACGCAGTATTTT.

A few counts support this clonotype. The J gene is TRBJ2-1, the V gene TRBV9; 13 positions match TRBD2. Losses at the gene ends were 4 bases for V and 4 bases for J; bases not matched to a gene: 14. CDR1 and CDR2 (germline): SGDLS, YYNGEE. There are 19 residues in the CDR3. CDR3 DNA sequence: TGTGCCAGCAGCTCATCGACTAGCGGGAGGCCCCCGGCGTACAATGAGCAGTTCTTC. Protein product: CASSSSTSGRPPAYNEQFF.

Only a few counts were recorded for this clonotype. The chain joins TRBV12-3 or TRBV12-4 to TRBJ2-7, with 12 bases matching TRBD2. Trimming took 6 bases from V and 6 from J; bases not matched to a gene: 9. This CDR3 contains 15 residues. CDR3 amino acids: CASSHRTSGNIEQYF. In DNA, the CDR3 is TGTGCCAGCAGCCACCGGACTAGCGGGAATATCGAGCAGTACTTC.